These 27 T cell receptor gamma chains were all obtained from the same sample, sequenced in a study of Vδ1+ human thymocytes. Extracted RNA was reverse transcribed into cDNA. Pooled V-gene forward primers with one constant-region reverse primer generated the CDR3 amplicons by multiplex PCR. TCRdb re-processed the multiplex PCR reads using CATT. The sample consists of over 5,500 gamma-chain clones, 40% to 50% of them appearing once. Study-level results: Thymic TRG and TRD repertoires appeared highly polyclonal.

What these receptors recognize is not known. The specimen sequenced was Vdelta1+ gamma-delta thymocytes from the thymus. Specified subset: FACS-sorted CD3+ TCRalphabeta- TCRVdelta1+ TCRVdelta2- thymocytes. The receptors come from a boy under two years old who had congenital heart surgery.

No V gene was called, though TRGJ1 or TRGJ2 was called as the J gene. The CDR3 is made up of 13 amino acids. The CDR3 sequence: CATWDRLGYKKLF. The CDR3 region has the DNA TGCGCCACCTGGGACAGGCTTGGCTATAAGAAACTCTTT.

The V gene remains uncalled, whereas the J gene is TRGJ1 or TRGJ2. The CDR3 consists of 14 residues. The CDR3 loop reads CTTWDGPGYYKKLF. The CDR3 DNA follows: TGTACCACCTGGGATGGGCCGGGTTATTATAAGAAACTCTTT.

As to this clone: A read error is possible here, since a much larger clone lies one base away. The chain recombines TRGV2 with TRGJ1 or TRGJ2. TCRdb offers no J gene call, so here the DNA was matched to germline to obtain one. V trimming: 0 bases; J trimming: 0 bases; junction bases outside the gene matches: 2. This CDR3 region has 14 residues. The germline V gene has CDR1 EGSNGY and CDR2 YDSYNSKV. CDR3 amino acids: CATWDGRNYYKKLF. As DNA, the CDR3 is TGTGCCACCTGGGACGGGCGGAATTATTATAAGAAACTCTTT.

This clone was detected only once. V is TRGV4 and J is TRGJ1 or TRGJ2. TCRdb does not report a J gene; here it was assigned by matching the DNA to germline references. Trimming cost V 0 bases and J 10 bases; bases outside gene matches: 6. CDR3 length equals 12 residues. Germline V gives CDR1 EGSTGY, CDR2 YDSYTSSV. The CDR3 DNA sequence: TGTGCCACCTGGGATGGGCCCTCGAAGAAACTCTTT. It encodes CATWDGPSKKLF.

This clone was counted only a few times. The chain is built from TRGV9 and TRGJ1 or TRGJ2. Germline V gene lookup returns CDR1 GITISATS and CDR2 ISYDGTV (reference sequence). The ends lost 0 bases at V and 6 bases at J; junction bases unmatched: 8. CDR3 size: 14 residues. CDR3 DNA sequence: TGTGCCTTGTGGGAGGTGGTTTGGAGTTATAAGAAACTCTTT. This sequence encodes CALWEVVWSYKKLF.

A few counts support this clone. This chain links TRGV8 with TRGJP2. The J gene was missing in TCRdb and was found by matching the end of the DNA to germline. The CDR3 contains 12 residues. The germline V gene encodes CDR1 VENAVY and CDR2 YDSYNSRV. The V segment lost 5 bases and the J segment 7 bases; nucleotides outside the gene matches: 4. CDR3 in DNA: TGTGCCACCTGGGCACCTGATTGGATCAAGACGTTT. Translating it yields CATWAPDWIKTF.

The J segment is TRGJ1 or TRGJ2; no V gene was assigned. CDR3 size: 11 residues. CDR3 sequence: CATWDRQRQLF. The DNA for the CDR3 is TGTGCCACCTGGGACAGGCAACGTCAGCTCTTT.

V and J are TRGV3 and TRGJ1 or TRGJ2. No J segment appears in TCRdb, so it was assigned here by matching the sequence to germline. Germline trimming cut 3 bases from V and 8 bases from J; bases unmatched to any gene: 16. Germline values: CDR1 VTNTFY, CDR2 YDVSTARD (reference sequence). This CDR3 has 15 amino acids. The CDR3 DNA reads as TGTGCCACCTGGGACTTTCTCGGGGTTGCGAATAAGAAACTCTTT. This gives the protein CATWDFLGVANKKLF.

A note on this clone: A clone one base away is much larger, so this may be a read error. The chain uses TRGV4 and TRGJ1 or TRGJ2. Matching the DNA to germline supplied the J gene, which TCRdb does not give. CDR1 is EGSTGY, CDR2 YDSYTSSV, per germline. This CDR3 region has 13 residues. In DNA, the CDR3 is TGCGCCACCTGGGATGGGAATTATTATAAGAAACTCTTT. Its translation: CATWDGNYYKKLF.

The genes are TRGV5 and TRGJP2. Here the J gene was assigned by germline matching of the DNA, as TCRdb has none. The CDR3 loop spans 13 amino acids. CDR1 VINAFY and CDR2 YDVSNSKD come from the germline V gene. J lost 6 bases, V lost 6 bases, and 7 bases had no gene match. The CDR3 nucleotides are TGTGCCACCTGGAATCGGGGTGATTGGATCAAGACGTTT. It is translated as CATWNRGDWIKTF.

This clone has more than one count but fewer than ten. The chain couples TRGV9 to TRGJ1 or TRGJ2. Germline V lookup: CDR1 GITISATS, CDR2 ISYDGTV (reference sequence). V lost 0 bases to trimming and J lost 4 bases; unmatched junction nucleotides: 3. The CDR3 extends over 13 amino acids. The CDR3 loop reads CALWEVEYYKKLF. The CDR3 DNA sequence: TGTGCCTTGTGGGAGGTGGAGTATTATAAGAAACTCTTT.

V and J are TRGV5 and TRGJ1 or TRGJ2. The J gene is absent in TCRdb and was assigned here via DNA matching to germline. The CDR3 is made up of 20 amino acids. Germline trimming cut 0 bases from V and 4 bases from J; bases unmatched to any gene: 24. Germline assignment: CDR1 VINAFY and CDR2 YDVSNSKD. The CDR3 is CATWDRQKIHPGRPYYKKLF. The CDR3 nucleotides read TGTGCCACCTGGGACAGGCAAAAGATTCACCCGGGTCGACCGTATTATAAGAAACTCTTT.

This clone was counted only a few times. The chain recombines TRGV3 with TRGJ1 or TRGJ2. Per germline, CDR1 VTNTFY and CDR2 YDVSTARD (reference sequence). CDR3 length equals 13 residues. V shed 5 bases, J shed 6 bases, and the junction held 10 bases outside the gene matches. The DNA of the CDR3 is TGTGCCACCTGGGGCCCAAATCTTTATAAGAAACTCTTT. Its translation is CATWGPNLYKKLF.

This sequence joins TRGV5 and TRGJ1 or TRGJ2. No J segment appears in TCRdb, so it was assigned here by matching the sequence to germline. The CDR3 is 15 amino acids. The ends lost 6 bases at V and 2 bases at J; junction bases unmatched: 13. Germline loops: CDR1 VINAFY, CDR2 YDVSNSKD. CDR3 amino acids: CATWKSFGYYYKKLF. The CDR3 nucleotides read TGTGCCACCTGGAAATCATTCGGTTATTATTATAAGAAACTCTTT.

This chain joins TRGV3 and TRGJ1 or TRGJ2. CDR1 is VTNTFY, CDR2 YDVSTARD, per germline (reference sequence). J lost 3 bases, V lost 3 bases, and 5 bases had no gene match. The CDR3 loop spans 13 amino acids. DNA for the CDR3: TGTGCCACCTGGGACTTCCCTTATTATAAGAAACTCTTT. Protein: CATWDFPYYKKLF.

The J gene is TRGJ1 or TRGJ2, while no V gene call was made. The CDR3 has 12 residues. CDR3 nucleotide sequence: TGTGCCACCTGGAATGGGCCCCCTAAGAAACTCTTT. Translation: CATWNGPPKKLF.

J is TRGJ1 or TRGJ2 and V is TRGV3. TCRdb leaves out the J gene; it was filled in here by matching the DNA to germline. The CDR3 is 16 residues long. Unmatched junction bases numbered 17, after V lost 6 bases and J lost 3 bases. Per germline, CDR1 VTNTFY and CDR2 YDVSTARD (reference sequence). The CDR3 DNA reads TGTGCCACCTGGTCCCCGGCACCCCTTGCTTATTATAAGAAACTCTTT. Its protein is CATWSPAPLAYYKKLF.

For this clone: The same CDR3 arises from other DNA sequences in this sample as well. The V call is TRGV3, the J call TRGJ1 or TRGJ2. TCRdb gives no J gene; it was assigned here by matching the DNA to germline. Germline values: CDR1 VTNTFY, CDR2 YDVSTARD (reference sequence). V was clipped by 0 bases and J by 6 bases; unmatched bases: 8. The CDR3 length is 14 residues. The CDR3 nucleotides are TGTGCCACCTGGGACAGGCCTTTGGGTTATAAGAAACTCTTT. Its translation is CATWDRPLGYKKLF.

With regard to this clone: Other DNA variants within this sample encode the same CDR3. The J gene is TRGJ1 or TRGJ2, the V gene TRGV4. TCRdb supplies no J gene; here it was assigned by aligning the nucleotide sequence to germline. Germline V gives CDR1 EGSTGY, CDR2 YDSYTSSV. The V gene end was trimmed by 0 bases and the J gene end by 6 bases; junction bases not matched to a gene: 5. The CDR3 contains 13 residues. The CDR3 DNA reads TGTGCCACCTGGGATGGGCGTCGTTATAAGAAACTCTTT. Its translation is CATWDGRRYKKLF.

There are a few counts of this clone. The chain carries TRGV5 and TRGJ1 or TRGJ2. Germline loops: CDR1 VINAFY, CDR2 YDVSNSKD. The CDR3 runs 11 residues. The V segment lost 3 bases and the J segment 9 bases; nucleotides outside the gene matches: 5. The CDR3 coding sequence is TGTGCCACCTGGGACCCTCCTAAGAAACTCTTT. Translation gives CATWDPPKKLF.

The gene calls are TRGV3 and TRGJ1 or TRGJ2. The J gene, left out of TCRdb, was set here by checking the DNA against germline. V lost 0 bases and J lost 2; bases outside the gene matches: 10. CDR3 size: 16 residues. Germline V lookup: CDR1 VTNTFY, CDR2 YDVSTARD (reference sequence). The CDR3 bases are TGTGCCACCTGGGACAGGCCCGGGGGGGATTATTATAAGAAACTCTTT. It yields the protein CATWDRPGGDYYKKLF.

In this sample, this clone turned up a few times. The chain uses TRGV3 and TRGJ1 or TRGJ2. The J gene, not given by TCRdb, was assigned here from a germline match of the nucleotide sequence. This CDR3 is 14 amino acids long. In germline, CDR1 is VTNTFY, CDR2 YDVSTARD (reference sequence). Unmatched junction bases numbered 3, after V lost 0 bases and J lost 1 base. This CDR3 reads CATWDRFNYYKKLF. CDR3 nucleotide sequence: TGTGCCACCTGGGACAGGTTTAATTATTATAAGAAACTCTTT.

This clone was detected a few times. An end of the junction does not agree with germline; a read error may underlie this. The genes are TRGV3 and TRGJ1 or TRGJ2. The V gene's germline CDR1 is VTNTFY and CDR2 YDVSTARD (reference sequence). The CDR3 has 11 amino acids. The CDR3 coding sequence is TGTGCCACCTGGGACAGGCTGAAGAAAATCTTT. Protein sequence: CATWDRLKKIF.

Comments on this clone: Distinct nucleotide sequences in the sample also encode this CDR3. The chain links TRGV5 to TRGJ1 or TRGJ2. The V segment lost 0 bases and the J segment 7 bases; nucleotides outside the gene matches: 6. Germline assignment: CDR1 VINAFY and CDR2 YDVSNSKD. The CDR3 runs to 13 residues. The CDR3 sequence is CATWDRQGYKKLF. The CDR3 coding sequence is TGTGCCACCTGGGACAGGCAGGGATATAAGAAACTCTTT.

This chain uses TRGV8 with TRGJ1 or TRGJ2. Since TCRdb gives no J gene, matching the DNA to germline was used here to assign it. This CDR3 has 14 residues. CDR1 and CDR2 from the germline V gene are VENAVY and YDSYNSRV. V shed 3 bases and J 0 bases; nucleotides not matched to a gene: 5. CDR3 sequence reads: CATWDGTNYYKKLF. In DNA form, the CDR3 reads TGTGCCACCTGGGATGGTACGAATTATTATAAGAAACTCTTT.

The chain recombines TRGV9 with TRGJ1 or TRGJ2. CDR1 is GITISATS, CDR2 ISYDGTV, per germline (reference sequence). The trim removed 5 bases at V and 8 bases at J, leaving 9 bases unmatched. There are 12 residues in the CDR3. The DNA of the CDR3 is TGTGCCTTGTGGGCCAGAAAGCATAAGAAACTCTTT. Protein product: CALWARKHKKLF.

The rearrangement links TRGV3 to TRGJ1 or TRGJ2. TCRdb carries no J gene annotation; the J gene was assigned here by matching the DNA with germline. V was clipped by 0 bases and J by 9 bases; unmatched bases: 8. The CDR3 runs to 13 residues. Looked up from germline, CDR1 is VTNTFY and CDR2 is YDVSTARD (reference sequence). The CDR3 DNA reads TGTGCCACCTGGGACAGGCGGTTTAGTAAGAAACTCTTT. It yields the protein CATWDRRFSKKLF.